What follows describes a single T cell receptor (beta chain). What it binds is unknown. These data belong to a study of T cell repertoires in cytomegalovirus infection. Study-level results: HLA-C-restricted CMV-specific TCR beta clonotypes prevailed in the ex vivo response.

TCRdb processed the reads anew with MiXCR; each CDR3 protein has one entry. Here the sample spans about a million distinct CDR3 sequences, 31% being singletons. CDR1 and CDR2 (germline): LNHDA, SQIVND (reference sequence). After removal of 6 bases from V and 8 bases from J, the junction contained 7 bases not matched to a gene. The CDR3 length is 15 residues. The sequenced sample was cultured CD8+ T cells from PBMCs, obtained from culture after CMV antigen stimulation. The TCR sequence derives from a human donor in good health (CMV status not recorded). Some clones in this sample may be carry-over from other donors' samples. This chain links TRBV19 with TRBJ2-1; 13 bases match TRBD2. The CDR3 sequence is CASRAGLAGADEQFF. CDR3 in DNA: TGTGCCAGTAGGGCAGGACTAGCGGGGGCCGATGAGCAGTTCTTC. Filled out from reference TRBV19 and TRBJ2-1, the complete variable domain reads DGGITQSPKYLFRKEGQNVTLSCEQNLNHDAMYWYRQDPGQGLRLIYYSQIVNDFQKGDIAEGYSVSREKKESFPLTVTSAQKNPTAFYLCASRAGLAGADEQFFGPGTRLTVL.